This T cell receptor beta chain stems from a study of T cell responses to AZD1222 COVID-19 vaccine. Some clones are missing from TCRdb's copy, which holds only in-frame ones; the method was immunoSEQ multiplex PCR. The profile shows tens of thousands of clones, around 90% of them singletons. V trimming: 3 bases; J trimming: 5 bases; junction bases outside the gene matches: 5. The CDR3 runs to 15 residues. From germline, CDR1 is KGHSH and CDR2 LQKENI. This chain connects TRBV18 to TRBJ2-7, with 12 bases that match TRBD2. The receptor comes from an adult in good health. The input for sequencing was peripheral blood, taken on day 0 of AZD1222 vaccination. The CDR3 loop reads CASSPLAGGYHEQYF. In DNA, the CDR3 is TGTGCCAGCTCACCCCTAGCGGGAGGGTACCACGAGCAGTACTTC. Variable domain in full (rest from reference TRBV18 and TRBJ2-7): NAGVMQNPRHLVRRRGQEARLRCSPMKGHSHVYWYRQLPEEGLKFMVYLQKENIIDESGMPKERFSAEFPKEGPSILRIQQVVRGDSAAYFCASSPLAGGYHEQYFGPGTRLTVT.